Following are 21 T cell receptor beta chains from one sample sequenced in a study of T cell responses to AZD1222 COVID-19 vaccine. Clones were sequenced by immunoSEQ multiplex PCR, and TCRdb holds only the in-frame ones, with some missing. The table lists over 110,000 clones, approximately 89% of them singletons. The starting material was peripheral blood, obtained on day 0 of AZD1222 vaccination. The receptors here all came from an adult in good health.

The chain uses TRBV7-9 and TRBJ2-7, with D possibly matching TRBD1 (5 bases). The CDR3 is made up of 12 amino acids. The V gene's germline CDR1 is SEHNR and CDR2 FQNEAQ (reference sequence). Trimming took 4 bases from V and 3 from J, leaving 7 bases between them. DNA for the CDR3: TGTGCCAGCAGCTCGGACAACTACGAGCAGTACTTC. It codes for CASSSDNYEQYF.

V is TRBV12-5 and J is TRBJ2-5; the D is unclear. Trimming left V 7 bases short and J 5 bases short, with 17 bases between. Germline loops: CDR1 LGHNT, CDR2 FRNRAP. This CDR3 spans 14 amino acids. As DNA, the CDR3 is TGTGCTAGTGCCACTCACCCCCTGGACGAGACCCAGTACTTC. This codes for CASATHPLDETQYF.

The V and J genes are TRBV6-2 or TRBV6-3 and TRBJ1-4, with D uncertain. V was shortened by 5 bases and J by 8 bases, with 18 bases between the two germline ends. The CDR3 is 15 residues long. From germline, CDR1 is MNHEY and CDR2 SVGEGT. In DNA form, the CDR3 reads TGTGCCAGCAGTAAAAGCCGGGGTGAGGAGGAAAAACTGTTTTTT. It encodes CASSKSRGEEEKLFF.

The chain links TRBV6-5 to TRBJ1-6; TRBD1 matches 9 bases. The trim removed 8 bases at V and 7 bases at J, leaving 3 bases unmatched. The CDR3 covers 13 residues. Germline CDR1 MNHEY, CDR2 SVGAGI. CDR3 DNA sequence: TGTGCCAGCCGGGACAGGGCGAATTCACCCCTCCACTTT. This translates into CASRDRANSPLHF.

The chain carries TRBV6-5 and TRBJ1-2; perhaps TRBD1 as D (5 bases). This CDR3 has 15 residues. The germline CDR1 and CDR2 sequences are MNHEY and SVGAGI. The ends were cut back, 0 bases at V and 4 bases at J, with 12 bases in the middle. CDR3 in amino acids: CASSYSPRTTYGYTF. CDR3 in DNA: TGTGCCAGCAGTTACTCACCCCGGACAACCTATGGCTACACCTTC.

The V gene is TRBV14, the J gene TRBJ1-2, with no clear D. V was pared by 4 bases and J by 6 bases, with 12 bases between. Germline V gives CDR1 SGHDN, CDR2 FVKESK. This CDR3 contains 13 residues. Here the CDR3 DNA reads TGTGCCAGCAGCCCCGTATGGGGTGATGGCTACACCTTC. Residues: CASSPVWGDGYTF.

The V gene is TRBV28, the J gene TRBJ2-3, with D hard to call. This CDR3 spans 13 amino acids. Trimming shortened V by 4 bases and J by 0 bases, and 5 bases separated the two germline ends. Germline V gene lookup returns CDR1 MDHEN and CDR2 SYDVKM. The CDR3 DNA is TGTGCCAGCAGTTCCTATAGCACAGATACGCAGTATTTT. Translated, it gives CASSSYSTDTQYF.

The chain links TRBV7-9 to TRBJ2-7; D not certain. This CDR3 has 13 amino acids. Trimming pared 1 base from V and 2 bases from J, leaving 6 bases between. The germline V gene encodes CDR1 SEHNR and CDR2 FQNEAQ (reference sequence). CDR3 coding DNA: TGTGCCAGCAGCTTAGACACAACCTACGAGCAGTACTTC. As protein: CASSLDTTYEQYF.

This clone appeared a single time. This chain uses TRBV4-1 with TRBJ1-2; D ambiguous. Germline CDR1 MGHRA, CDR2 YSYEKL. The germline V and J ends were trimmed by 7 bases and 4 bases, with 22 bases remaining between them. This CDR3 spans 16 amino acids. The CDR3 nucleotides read TGCGCCAGCAACCACCTAGTCTCCGGGGAGTCCTATGGCTACACCTTC. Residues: CASNHLVSGESYGYTF.

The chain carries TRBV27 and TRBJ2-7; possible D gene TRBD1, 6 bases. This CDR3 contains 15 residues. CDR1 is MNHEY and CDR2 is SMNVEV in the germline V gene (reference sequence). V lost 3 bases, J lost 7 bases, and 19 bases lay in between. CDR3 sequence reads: CASSFRTVSPGEQYF. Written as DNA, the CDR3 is TGTGCCAGCAGTTTTAGGACAGTTTCGCCGGGGGAGCAGTACTTC.

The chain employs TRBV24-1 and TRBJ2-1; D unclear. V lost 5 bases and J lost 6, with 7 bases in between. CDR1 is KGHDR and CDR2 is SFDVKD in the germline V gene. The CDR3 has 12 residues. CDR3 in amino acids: CATSVTGNEQFF. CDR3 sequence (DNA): TGTGCCACCAGTGTCACGGGCAATGAGCAGTTCTTC.

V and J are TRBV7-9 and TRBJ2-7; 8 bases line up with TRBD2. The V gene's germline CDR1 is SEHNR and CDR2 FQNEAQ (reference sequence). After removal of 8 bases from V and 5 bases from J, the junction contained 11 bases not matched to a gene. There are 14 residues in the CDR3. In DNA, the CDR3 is TGTGCCAGCTGCAAAGCGGGGGTGGACCACGAGCAGTACTTC. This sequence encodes CASCKAGVDHEQYF.

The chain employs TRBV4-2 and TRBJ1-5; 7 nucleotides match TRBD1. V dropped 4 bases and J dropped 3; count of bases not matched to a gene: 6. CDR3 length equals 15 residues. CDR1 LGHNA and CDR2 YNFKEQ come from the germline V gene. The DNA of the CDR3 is TGTGCCAGCAGCCGTTCTGGACAGGTCAATCAGCCCCAGCATTTT. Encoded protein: CASSRSGQVNQPQHF.

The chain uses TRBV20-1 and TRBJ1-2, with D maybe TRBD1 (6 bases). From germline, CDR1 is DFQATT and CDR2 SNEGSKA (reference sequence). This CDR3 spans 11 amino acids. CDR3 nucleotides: TGCAGGCCACAGGGATGGAATGGCTACACCTTC. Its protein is CRPQGWNGYTF.

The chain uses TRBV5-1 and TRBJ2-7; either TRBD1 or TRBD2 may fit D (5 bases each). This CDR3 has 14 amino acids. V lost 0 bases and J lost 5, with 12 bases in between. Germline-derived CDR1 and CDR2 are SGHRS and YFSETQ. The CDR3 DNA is TGCGCCAGCAGCTTGGCGCCTAGAGGGGACGAGCAGTACTTC. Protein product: CASSLAPRGDEQYF. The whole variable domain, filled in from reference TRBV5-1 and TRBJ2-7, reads KAGVTQTPRYLIKTRGQQVTLSCSPISGHRSVSWYQQTPGQGLQFLFEYFSETQRNKGNFPGRFSGRQFSNSRSEMNVSTLELGDSALYLCASSLAPRGDEQYFGPGTRLTVT.

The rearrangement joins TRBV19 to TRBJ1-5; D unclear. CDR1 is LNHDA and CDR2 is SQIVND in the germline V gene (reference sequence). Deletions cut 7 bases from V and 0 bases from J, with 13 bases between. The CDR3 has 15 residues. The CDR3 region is CASIQAGYSNQPQHF. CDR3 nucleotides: TGTGCCAGTATCCAGGCGGGCTATAGCAATCAGCCCCAGCATTTT.

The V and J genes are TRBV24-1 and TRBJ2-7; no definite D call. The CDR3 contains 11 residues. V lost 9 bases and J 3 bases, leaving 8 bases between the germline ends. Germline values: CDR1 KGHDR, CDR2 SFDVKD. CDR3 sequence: CATGNNYEQYF. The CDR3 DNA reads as TGTGCCACCGGGAACAACTACGAGCAGTACTTC.

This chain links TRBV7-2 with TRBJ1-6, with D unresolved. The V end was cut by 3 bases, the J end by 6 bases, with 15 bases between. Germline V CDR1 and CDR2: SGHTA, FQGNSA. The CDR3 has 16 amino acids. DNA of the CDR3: TGTGCCAGCAGCTTGGGTTTTGGCATTACTAATTCACCCCTCCACTTT. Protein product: CASSLGFGITNSPLHF.

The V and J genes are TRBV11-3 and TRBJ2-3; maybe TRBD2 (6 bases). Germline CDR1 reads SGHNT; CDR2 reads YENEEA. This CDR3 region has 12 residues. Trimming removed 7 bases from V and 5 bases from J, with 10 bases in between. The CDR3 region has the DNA TGTGCCAGCAAACTGGGGGGAGATACGCAGTATTTT. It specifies CASKLGGDTQYF.

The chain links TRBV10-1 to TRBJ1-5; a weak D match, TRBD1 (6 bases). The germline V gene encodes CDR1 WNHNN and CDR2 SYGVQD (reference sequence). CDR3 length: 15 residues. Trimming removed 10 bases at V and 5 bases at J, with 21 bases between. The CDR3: CATTERGDGYQPQHF. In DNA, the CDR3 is TGCGCCACTACGGAGAGGGGGGACGGATATCAGCCCCAGCATTTT.

The CDR3 region has the DNA TGTGCCAGCAGCCAAGACGCAGCCTATGGCTACACCTTC. Its protein product is CASSQDAAYGYTF. The chain couples TRBV4-2 to TRBJ1-2; no reliable D call. The V gene lost 0 bases and the J gene lost 4 bases, with 6 bases spanning the gap. Germline CDR1 LGHNA, CDR2 YNFKEQ. CDR3 length: 13 amino acids.